A selection of T cell receptor beta chains follows, all from one sample in a study of cytomegalovirus exposure and HLA in healthy donors. Produced via immunoSEQ multiplex PCR; TCRdb's table is partial and in-frame only. Of some 250,000 clones listed, about 90% were seen once; the top ten hold under 0.4%. Sequences were obtained from PBMCs. Receptors were obtained from a woman aged 18-29 years in good health and CMV-seronegative. Each CDR3 is given with its conserved first and last residue. A D gene is named only where the DNA matches it firmly. Clone size is given for some rows only: seen once, a few or many times, or a class if the clone is expanded.

V gene	J gene	clone size	D gene	CDR3 DNA	CDR3 protein
TRBV6-1	TRBJ1-5	NA	NA	TGTGCCAGCAGTGAGGTTGGAGGGCATGACGATAGCAATCAGCCCCAGCATTTT	CASSEVGGHDDSNQPQHF
TRBV18	TRBJ1-1	NA	TRBD1	TGTGCCAGCTCACCTCAGAGGGACAGGGGCCGTCATAACACTGAAGCTTTCTTT	CASSPQRDRGRHNTEAFF
TRBV5-4	TRBJ2-7	NA	TRBD1	TGTGCCAGCAGCCAGCGACAGGGGGTTACCTACGAGCAGTACTTC	CASSQRQGVTYEQYF
TRBV19	TRBJ1-5	NA	NA	TGTGCCAGTAGCCCACAGACCGATTTGACCGATAGCAATCAGCCCCAGCATTTT	CASSPQTDLTDSNQPQHF
TRBV19	TRBJ1-4	NA	NA	TGTGCCAGTAGTATCCGGCAGGATAATGAAAAACTGTTTTTT	CASSIRQDNEKLFF
TRBV7-6	TRBJ1-1	NA	NA	TGTGCCAGCAGCTTAGCAGGCGGGGAACGGGGAAACACTGAAGCTTTCTTT	CASSLAGGERGNTEAFF
TRBV9	TRBJ2-5	NA	TRBD2	TGTGCCAGCAGCGCCGGACTAGCGGGGGAAGAGACCCAGTACTTC	CASSAGLAGEETQYF
TRBV7-3	TRBJ1-2	NA	TRBD1	TGTGCCAGCAGCCTCACAGGGGGCACCTATGGCTACACCTTC	CASSLTGGTYGYTF
TRBV18	TRBJ1-2	few	NA	TGTGCCAGCTCCCCGGGCATGGGACATGAGAACTATGGCTACACCTTC	CASSPGMGHENYGYTF
TRBV4-2	TRBJ1-1	few	NA	TGTGCCAGCAGCCAAGTCTTGGGGGGCACTGAAGCTTTCTTT	CASSQVLGGTEAFF
TRBV6-6	TRBJ2-1	once	NA	TGTGCCAGCAGGCGGGACTCCACCGATGAGCAGTTCTTC	CASRRDSTDEQFF
TRBV7-9	TRBJ2-3	NA	NA	TGTGCCAGCAGCTCGACTGGTACAGATACGCAGTATTTT	CASSSTGTDTQYF
TRBV5-4	TRBJ1-6	once	NA	TGTGCCAGCAGCCTCCCGGGACACTCACCCCTCCACTTT	CASSLPGHSPLHF
TRBV28	TRBJ1-2	NA	TRBD1	TGTGCCAGCAGTTCAACAGGGGGTGGCTACACCTTC	CASSSTGGGYTF
TRBV5-6	TRBJ1-1	NA	NA	TGTGCCAGCCAAGGAGGATTGGGTGGGTTTATGAACACTGAAGCTTTCTTT	CASQGGLGGFMNTEAFF
TRBV2	TRBJ1-4	NA	NA	TGTGCCAGCAGGGCCGGCCCAGGGAAAGAAAAACTGTTTTTT	CASRAGPGKEKLFF
TRBV5-6	TRBJ2-3	NA	TRBD2	TGTGCCAGCAGCTTGCTAACGCGGGGGGGCGTCACAGATACGCAGTATTTT	CASSLLTRGGVTDTQYF
TRBV7-2	TRBJ1-6	NA	TRBD1	TGTGCCAGCAGCTCTTCGGACAGGGGTAATTCACCCCTCCACTTT	CASSSSDRGNSPLHF
TRBV9	TRBJ1-6	NA	TRBD1	TGTGCCAGCAGCGTAGGACAGGGAAGGTCACCCCTCCACTTT	CASSVGQGRSPLHF
TRBV5-6	TRBJ2-5	NA	TRBD2	TGTGCCAGCAGCTTACGTGTACTAGCGCAAGAGACCCAGTACTTC	CASSLRVLAQETQYF
TRBV6-5	TRBJ1-2	NA	TRBD1	TGTGCCAGCAGTTACTCGACAGGGCTAGGCTACACCTTC	CASSYSTGLGYTF
TRBV7-8	TRBJ2-7	NA	NA	TGTGCCAGCAGCAAAACAGATTCTCTAATCTACGAGCAGTACTTC	CASSKTDSLIYEQYF
TRBV6-5	TRBJ2-7	NA	TRBD2	TGTGCCAGCAGTTACTTCCTAGCGGGGACCTACGAGCAGTACTTC	CASSYFLAGTYEQYF
TRBV4-3	TRBJ2-1	NA	TRBD2	TGCGCCAGCAGCCCCTTAGGCCGGGGGGGATACAATGAGCAGTTCTTC	CASSPLGRGGYNEQFF
TRBV4-1	TRBJ2-3	NA	TRBD1	TGCGCCAGCAGCCAAGTTCAAGGGGGCTGGGCAGATACGCAGTATTTT	CASSQVQGGWADTQYF
TRBV20-1	TRBJ1-1	NA	NA	TGCAGTGCTACAGGAGGCACTGAAGCTTTCTTT	CSATGGTEAFF
TRBV7-8	TRBJ1-6	NA	NA	TGTGCCAGCAGCTTAAGGGGTTTAGGGTCACCCCTCCACTTT	CASSLRGLGSPLHF
TRBV28	TRBJ1-2	NA	TRBD1	TGTGCCAGCCTTAAACAGGGGGCTCGCCACGCAAATGGCTACACCTTC	CASLKQGARHANGYTF
TRBV29-1	TRBJ1-3	NA	NA	TGCAGCGTTGGGGACTTCCACTCTGGAAACACCATATATTTT	CSVGDFHSGNTIYF